This TCR beta chain was retrieved from a study of CD8 T cells in Susac syndrome. Trimming shortened V by 6 bases and J by 3 bases, and 10 bases separated the two germline ends. The V gene's germline CDR1 is SNHLY and CDR2 FYNNEI. The CDR3 has 13 residues. Healthy donors, matched for age and sex, constituted the control group. It was with random hexamers that 0.5 to 1 ug RNA was reverse transcribed. immunoSEQ multiplex PCR amplified TCR beta CDR3 across 54 Vbeta, 13 Jbeta. One entry per CDR3 protein results from TCRdb running MiXCR on the immunoSEQ multiplex PCR reads. The sample holds 120,000 or so distinct CDR3 sequences, 90% to 95% seen once.

This chain connects TRBV2 to TRBJ2-3, with D maybe TRBD2 (6 bases). Sequencing was performed on CD4+ T cells from PBMCs. The TCR sequence derives from a human donor in good health. The CDR3 reads CASRRDWTDTQYF. The CDR3 nucleotides are TGTGCCAGCAGGCGGGACTGGACAGATACGCAGTATTTT.